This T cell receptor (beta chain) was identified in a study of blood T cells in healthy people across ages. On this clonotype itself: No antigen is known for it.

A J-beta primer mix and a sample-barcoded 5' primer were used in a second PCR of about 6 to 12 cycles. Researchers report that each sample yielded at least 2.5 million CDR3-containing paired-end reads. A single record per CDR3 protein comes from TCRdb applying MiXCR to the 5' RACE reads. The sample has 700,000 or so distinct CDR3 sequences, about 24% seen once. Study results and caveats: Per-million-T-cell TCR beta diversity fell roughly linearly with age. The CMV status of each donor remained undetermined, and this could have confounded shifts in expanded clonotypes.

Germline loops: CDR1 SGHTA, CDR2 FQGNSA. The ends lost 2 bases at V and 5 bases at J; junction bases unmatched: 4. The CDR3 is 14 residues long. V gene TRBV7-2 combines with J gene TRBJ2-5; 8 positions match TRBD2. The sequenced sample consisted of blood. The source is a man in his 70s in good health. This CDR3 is CASSLSSGFETQYF. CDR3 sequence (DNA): TGTGCCAGCAGCTTATCTAGCGGGTTTGAGACCCAGTACTTC.